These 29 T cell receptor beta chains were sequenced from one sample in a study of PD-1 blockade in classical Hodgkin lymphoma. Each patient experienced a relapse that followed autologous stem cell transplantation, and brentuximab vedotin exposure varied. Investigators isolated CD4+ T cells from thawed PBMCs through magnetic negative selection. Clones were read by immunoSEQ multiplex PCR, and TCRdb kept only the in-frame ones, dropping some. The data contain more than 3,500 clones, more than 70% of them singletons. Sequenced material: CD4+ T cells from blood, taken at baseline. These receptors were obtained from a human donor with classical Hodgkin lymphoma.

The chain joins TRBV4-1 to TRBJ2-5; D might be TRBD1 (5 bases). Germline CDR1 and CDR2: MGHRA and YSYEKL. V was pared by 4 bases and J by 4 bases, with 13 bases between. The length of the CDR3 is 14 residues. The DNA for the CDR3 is TGCGCCAGCAGCCCGCGGCACCAGGGAGAGACCCAGTACTTC. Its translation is CASSPRHQGETQYF.

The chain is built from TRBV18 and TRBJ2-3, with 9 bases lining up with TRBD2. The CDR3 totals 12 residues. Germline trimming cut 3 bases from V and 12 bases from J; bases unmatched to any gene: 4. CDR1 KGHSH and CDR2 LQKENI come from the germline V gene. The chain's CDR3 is CASSPVAGAQYF. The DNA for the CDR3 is TGTGCCAGCTCACCCGTAGCGGGGGCACAGTATTTT.

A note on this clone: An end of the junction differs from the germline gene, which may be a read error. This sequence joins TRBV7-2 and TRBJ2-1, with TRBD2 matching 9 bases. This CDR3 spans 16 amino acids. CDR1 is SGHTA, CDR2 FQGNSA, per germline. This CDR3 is CASTLSTSGLYNEQFF. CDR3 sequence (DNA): TGTGCCAGCACCTTATCGACTAGCGGTCTCTACAATGAGCAGTTCTTC.

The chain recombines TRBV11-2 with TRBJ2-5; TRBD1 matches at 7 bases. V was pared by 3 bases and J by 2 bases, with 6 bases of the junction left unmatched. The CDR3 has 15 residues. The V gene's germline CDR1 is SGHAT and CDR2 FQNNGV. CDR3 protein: CASSFGTATQETQYF. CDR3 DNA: TGTGCCAGCAGCTTCGGGACAGCGACACAAGAGACCCAGTACTTC.

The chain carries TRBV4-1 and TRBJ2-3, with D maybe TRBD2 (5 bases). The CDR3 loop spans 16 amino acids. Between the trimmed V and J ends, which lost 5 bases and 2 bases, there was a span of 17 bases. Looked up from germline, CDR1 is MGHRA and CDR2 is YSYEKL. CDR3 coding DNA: TGCGCCAGCAGCACAAGACCGGGATCTTTCACAGATACGCAGTATTTT. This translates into CASSTRPGSFTDTQYF.

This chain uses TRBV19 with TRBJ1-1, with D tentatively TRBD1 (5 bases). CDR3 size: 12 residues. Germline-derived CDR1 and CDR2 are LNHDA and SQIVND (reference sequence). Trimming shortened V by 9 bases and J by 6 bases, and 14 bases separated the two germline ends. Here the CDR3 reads CASSGESSEAFF. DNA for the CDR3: TGTGCCAGCTCGGGGGAAAGCTCTGAAGCTTTCTTT.

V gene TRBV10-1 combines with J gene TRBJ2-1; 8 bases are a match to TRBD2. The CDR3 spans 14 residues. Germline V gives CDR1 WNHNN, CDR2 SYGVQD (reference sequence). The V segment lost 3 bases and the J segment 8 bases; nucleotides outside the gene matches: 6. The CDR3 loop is CASSDSGRVDEQFF. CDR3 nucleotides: TGCGCCAGCAGTGATTCCGGGAGGGTTGATGAGCAGTTCTTC.

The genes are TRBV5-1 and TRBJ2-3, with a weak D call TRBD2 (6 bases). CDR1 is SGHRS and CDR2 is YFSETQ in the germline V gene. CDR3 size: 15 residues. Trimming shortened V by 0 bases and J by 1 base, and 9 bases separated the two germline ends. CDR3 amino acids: CASSLAGGGTDTQYF. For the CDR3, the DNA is TGCGCCAGCAGCTTGGCGGGCGGGGGCACAGATACGCAGTATTTT.

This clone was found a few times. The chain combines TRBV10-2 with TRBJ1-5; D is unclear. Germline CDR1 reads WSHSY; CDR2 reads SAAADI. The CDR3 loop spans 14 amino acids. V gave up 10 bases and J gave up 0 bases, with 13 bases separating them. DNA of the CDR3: TGCGCCACCTTCGACTCTTATAGCAATCAGCCCCAGCATTTT. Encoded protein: CATFDSYSNQPQHF.

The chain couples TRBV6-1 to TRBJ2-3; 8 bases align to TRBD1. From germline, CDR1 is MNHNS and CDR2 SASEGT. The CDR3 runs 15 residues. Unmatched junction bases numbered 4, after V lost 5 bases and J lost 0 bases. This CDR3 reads CASSQGAGSTDTQYF. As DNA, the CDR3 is TGTGCCAGCAGTCAGGGGGCGGGTAGCACAGATACGCAGTATTTT.

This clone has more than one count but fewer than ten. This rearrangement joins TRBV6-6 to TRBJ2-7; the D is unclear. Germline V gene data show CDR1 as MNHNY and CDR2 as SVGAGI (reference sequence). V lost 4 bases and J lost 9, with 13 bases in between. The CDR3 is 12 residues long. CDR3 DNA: TGTGCCAGCAGTTCGAGGCTTTTTGGGCAGTACTTC. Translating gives CASSSRLFGQYF.

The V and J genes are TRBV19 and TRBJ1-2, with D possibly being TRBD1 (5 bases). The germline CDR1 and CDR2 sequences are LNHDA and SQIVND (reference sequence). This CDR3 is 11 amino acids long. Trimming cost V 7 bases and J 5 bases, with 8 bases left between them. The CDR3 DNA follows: TGTGCCAGTACGGGGGGATATGGCTACACCTTC. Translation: CASTGGYGYTF.

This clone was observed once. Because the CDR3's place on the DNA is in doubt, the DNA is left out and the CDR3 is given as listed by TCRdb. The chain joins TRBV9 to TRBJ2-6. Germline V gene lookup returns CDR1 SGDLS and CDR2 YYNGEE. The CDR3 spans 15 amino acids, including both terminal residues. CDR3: CASSAFGNGANVLTF.

CDR3 protein: CASSLDRFQETQYF. CDR3 in DNA: TGTGCCAGCAGCTTAGACAGGTTCCAAGAGACCCAGTACTTC. The chain combines TRBV11-3 with TRBJ2-5; D call uncertain. The germline CDR1 and CDR2 sequences are SGHNT and YENEEA. This CDR3 has 14 residues. Trimming left V 0 bases short and J 1 base short, with 6 bases between.

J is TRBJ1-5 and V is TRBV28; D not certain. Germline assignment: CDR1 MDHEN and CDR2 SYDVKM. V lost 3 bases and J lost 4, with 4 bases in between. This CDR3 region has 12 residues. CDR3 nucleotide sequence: TGTGCCAGCAGTTTCCAGAATCAGCCCCAGCATTTT. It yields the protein CASSFQNQPQHF.

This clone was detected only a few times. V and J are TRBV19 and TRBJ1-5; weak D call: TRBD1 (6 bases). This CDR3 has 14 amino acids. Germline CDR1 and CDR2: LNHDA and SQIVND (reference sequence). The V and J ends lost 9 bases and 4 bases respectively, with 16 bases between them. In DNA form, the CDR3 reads TGTGCCAGCACCGGGACATTGGCAAATCAGCCCCAGCATTTT. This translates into CASTGTLANQPQHF.

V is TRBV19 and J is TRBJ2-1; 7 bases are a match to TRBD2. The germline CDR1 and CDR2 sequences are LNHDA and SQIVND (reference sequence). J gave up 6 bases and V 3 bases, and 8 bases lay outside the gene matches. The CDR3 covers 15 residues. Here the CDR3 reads CASSIVASGVNEQFF. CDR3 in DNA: TGTGCCAGTAGTATCGTGGCTAGCGGAGTCAATGAGCAGTTCTTC.

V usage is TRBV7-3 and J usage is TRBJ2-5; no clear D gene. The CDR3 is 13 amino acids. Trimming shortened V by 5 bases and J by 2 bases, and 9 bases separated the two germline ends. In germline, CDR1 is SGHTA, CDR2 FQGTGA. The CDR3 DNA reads TGTGCCAGCAGCCCAGCCCGGCAAGAGACCCAGTACTTC. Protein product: CASSPARQETQYF.

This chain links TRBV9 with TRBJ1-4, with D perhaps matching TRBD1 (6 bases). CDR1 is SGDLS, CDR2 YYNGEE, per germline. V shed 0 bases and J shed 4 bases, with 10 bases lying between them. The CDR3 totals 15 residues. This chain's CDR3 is CASSVAARGNEKLFF. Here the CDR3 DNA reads TGTGCCAGCAGCGTAGCGGCCAGGGGTAATGAAAAACTGTTTTTT.

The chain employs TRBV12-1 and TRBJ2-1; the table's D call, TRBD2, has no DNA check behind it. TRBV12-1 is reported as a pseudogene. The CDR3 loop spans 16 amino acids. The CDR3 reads CASSLMAGDRENEQFF. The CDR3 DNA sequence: TGTGCCAGCAGCTTAATGGCGGGAGATCGTGAAAATGAGCAGTTCTTC.

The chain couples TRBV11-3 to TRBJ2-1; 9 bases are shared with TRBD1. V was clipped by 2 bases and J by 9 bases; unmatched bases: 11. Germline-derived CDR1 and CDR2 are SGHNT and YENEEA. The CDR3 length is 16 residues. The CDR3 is CASSLSSPGTGSEQFF. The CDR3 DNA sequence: TGTGCCAGCAGCTTAAGTAGCCCCGGGACAGGGAGTGAGCAGTTCTTC.

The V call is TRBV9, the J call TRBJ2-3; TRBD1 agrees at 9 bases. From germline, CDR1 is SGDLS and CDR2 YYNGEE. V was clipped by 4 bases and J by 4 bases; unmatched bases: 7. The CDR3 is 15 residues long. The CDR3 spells CASSPWTGEADTQYF. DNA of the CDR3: TGTGCCAGCAGCCCCTGGACAGGGGAGGCAGATACGCAGTATTTT.

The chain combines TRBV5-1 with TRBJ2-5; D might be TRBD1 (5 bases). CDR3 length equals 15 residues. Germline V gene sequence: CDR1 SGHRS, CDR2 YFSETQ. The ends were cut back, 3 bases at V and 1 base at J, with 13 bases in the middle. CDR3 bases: TGCGCCAGCAGCTACTTCAGGGCCAGCCAAGAGACCCAGTACTTC. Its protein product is CASSYFRASQETQYF.

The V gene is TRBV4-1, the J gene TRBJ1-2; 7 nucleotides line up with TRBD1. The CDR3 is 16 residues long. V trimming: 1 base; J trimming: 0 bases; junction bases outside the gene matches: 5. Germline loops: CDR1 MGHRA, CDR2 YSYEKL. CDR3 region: CASSQAQGRSNYGYTF. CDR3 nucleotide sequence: TGCGCCAGCAGCCAAGCACAGGGGCGATCTAACTATGGCTACACCTTC.

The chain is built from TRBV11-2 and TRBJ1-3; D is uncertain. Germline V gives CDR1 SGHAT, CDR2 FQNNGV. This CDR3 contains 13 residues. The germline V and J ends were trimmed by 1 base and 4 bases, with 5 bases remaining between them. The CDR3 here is CASSLGSGNTIYF. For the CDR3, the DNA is TGTGCCAGCAGCTTAGGGTCAGGAAACACCATATATTTT.

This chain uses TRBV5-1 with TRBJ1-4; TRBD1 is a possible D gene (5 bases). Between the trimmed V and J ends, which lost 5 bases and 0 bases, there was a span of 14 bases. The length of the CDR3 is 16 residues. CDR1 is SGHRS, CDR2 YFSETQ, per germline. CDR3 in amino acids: CASRAGNTATNEKLFF. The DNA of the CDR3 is TGCGCCAGCAGAGCAGGGAATACCGCAACTAATGAAAAACTGTTTTTT.

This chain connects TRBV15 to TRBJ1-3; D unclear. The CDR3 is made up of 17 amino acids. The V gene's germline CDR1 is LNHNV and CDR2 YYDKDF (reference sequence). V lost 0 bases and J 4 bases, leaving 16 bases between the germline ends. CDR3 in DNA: TGTGCCACCAGCAGAGATCCGTTTCGGGGATACGGAAACACCATATATTTT. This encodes CATSRDPFRGYGNTIYF.

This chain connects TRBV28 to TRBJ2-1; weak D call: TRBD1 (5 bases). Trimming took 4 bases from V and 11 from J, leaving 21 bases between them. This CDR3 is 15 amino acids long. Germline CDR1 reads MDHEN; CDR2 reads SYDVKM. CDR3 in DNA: TGTGCCAGCAGTTCCTCGGCCGACTCTCACAGGAAGCAGTTCTTC. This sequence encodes CASSSSADSHRKQFF.

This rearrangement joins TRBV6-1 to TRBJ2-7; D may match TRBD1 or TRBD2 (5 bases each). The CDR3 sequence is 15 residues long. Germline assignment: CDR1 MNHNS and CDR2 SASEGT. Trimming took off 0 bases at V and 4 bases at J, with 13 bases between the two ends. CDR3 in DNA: TGTGCCAGCAGTGAAGCGCCGACCAGGGAGTACGAGCAGTACTTC. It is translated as CASSEAPTREYEQYF.